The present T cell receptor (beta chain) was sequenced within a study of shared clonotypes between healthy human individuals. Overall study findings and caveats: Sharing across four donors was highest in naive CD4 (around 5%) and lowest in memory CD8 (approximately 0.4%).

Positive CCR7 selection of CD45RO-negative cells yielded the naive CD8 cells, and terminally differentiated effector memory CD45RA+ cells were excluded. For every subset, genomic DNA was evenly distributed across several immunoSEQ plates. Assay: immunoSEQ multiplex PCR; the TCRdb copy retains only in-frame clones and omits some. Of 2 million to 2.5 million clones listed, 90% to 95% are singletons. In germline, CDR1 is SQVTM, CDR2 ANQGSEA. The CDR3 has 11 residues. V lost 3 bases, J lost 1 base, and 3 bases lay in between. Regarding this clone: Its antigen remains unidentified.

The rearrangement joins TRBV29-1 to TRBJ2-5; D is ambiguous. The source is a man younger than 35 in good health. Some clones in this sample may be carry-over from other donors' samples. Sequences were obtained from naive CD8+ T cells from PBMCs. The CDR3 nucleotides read TGCAGCGTTGACGGCCAAGAGACCCAGTACTTC. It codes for CSVDGQETQYF.